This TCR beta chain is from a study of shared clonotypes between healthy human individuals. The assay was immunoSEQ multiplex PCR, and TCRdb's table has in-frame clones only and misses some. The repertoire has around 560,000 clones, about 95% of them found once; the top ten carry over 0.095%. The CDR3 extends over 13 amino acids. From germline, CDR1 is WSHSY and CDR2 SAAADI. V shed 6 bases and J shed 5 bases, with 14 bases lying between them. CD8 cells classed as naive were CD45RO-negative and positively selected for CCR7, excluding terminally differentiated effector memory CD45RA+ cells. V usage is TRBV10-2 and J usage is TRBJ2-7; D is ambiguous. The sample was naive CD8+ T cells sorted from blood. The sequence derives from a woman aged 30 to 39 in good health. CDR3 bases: TGCGCCAGCAGACTTAGCTGGACCGACGAGCAGTACTTC. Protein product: CASRLSWTDEQYF.